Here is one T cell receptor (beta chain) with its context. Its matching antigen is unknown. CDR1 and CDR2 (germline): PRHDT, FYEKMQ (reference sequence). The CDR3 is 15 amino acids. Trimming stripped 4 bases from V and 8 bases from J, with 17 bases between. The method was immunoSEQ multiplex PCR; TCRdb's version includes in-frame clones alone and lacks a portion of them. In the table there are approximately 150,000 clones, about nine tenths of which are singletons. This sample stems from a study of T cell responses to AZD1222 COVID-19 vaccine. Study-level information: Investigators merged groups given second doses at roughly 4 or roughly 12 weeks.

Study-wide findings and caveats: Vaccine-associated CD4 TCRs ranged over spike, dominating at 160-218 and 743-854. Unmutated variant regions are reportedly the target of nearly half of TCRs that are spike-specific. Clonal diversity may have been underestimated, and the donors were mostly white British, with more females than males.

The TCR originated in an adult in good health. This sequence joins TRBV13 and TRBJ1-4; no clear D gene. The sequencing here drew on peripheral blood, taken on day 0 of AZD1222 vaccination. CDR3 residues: CASSSRTEGGEKLFF. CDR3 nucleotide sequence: TGTGCCAGCAGCTCCCGGACGGAGGGCGGCGAAAAACTGTTTTTT.